The rows below give T cell receptor beta chains drawn from one sample of a study of blood T cells in healthy people across ages. TCRdb ran MiXCR on the 5' RACE reads and lists one entry per CDR3 protein. The repertoire has about 800,000 distinct CDR3 sequences, nearly 60% of them found once; the top ten carry approximately 21%. The sequenced material came from blood. Source of these receptors: a man under 40 in good health. CDR3s include the opening cysteine and the closing phenylalanine or tryptophan. Fields, in order: V gene, clone size, J gene, D gene, CDR3 DNA, CDR3 protein. D genes are given only for firm matches. Clone size is shown for a subset of rows, as once, few, many or a class of expanded clone.

>TRBV29-1|few|TRBJ2-3|-
TGCAGCTTTGCGATGGGGGGTGGTGATACGCAGTATTTT
CSFAMGGGDTQYF
>TRBV20-1|few|TRBJ2-5|-
TGCAGTGCTAGATTGGACAAGAGGCAGTACTTC
CSARLDKRQYF
>TRBV4-1|few|TRBJ2-3|TRBD2
TGCGCCAGCAGACGGACCTTCCGGGACCGGGGGGATGGAGATACGCAGTATTTT
CASRRTFRDRGDGDTQYF
>TRBV3-1|-|TRBJ2-1|-
TGTGCCAGCAGCCCTCGTTCGGTTCTCGAGCAGTTCTTC
CASSPRSVLEQFF
>TRBV12-3/TRBV12-4|-|TRBJ2-5|-
TGTGCCAGCAGGAGGTGGACTGGAGCGGTGAGTGAAGAGACCCAGTACTTC
CASRRWTGAVSEETQYF
>TRBV4-3|few|TRBJ2-5|-
TGCGCCAGCAGCCAATATCAGGGGAGGGAGACCCAGTACTTC
CASSQYQGRETQYF
>TRBV7-2|few|TRBJ2-7|-
TGTGCCAGCAGCGCCGCGGAGTCCTACGAGCAGTACTTC
CASSAAESYEQYF
>TRBV29-1|-|TRBJ2-7|-
TGCAGCGTTTGGAGTTCCTACGAGCAGTACTTC
CSVWSSYEQYF
>TRBV5-1|few|TRBJ2-7|TRBD1
TGCGCCAGCAAGCCCGGGACAGGGGCCTACGAGCAGTACTTC
CASKPGTGAYEQYF
>TRBV14|-|TRBJ1-6|-
TGTGCCAGCAGCCAAAATCAGGGGATTTCACCCCTCCACTTT
CASSQNQGISPLHF
>TRBV2|-|TRBJ1-2|-
TGTGCCAGCAGTGCATTGGAACTTGGTGGCTACACCTTC
CASSALELGGYTF
>TRBV4-2|many|TRBJ2-1|TRBD2
TGTGCCAGCAGTCGGACTAGTAAGGAGGGTGAGCAGTTCTTC
CASSRTSKEGEQFF
>TRBV9|-|TRBJ2-5|-
TGTGCCAGCAGCGTTACAGGCGAGACCCAGTACTTC
CASSVTGETQYF
>TRBV29-1|few|TRBJ2-1|TRBD2
TGCAGCGTCTCCGGACTAGCGGGAATTTTATCGGGCTCCTACAATGAGCAGTTCTTC
CSVSGLAGILSGSYNEQFF
>TRBV5-1|-|TRBJ2-7|-
TGCGCCAGCAGCAGACAAAAGGACTCTGAGCAGTACTTC
CASSRQKDSEQYF
>TRBV28|-|TRBJ2-3|-
TGTGCCAGCAGTTTTCCCGCTCCGGATACGCAGTATTTT
CASSFPAPDTQYF
>TRBV7-3|-|TRBJ2-7|-
TGTGCCAGCAGCTTACTCGGACGAGCGGGTAACTACGAGCAGTACTTC
CASSLLGRAGNYEQYF
>TRBV10-3|-|TRBJ2-4|TRBD2
TGTGCCATCGGGGGGGAAAACATTCAGTACTTC
CAIGGENIQYF
>TRBV29-1|few|TRBJ1-2|-
TGCAGCGTTGATTGGCCGGACTACACCTTC
CSVDWPDYTF
>TRBV18|-|TRBJ2-7|TRBD1
TGTACCAGCTCACCAGGAGGACAGGGGATCGAGCAGTACTTC
CTSSPGGQGIEQYF
>TRBV7-2|-|TRBJ1-1|-
TGTGCCAGCAGCTTAGCCCCGGGAAAGGACACTGAAGCTTTCTTT
CASSLAPGKDTEAFF
>TRBV27|few|TRBJ1-1|-
TGTGCCAGCAGTTCGATATTATCGGGGGTGAGTAGGGCTTTCTTT
CASSSILSGVSRAFF
>TRBV2|-|TRBJ1-1|-
TGTACCAGCAGTACAGGGCCAAACACTGAAGCTTTCTTT
CTSSTGPNTEAFF
>TRBV20-1|-|TRBJ2-4|-
TGCAGTGCTAGAGCAGGGGGCGCGGGAGAGCAGTACTTC
CSARAGGAGEQYF
>TRBV5-1|-|TRBJ2-1|-
TGCGCCAGCAGCTCCCAGGGACATGTTAACAATGAGCAGTTCTTC
CASSSQGHVNNEQFF
>TRBV6-1|-|TRBJ1-1|-
TGTGCCAGCGTCCCTGCCTACTCGGGAACGTTGAACACTGAAGCTTTCTTT
CASVPAYSGTLNTEAFF
>TRBV5-1|-|TRBJ2-1|-
TGCGCCAGCAGCCCGGATGTCGGGGGATCCTACAATGAGCAGTTCTTC
CASSPDVGGSYNEQFF
>TRBV6-6|-|TRBJ2-1|-
TGTGCCAGCGGTAAGCAGGGCAATGAGCAGTTCTTC
CASGKQGNEQFF
>TRBV29-1|-|TRBJ2-3|-
TGCAGCGTTCGAGACGTGGGTAGGGCAGATACGCAGTATTTT
CSVRDVGRADTQYF
>TRBV27|few|TRBJ2-3|TRBD2
TGTGCCAGCTTCGGGAGGATGACAGACACGCAGTATTTT
CASFGRMTDTQYF
>TRBV7-3|-|TRBJ2-2|-
TGTGCCAGCAGTTCTACCTCCACGGAGCGGGGGGAGCTGTTTTTT
CASSSTSTERGELFF
>TRBV29-1|-|TRBJ2-1|-
TGCAGCGGAGGGGGGTTCAATGAGCAGTTCTTC
CSGGGFNEQFF
>TRBV6-5|-|TRBJ2-7|-
TGTGCCAGCAGTAGGGGGGTGACCTCCCACGAGCAGTACTTC
CASSRGVTSHEQYF
>TRBV20-1|few|TRBJ2-1|TRBD2
TGCAGTGCCACGGAGGCCCAGGGTGCTAGCGGGAGTTCCGATGAGCAGTTCTTC
CSATEAQGASGSSDEQFF
>TRBV7-2|few|TRBJ2-7|TRBD1
TGTGCCAGCACCCTGGCGGGGACAGGGTCCCTCGAGCAGTACTTC
CASTLAGTGSLEQYF
>TRBV3-1|-|TRBJ1-5|-
TGTGCCAGCAGCCAAGACAACCTCAATCAGCCCCAGCATTTT
CASSQDNLNQPQHF
>TRBV27|-|TRBJ2-7|TRBD2
TGTGCCAGTGGACTAGCGGGGGGGTACGAGCAGTACTTC
CASGLAGGYEQYF
>TRBV7-2|-|TRBJ2-1|-
TGTGCCAGCAGCATCGGGACCCTAGTTGGTGAGCAGTTCTTC
CASSIGTLVGEQFF
>TRBV7-9|-|TRBJ2-4|TRBD2
TGTGCCAGCAGCTTGGGAGGGAACCGGGGGTCCAAAAACATTCAGTACTTC
CASSLGGNRGSKNIQYF
>TRBV12-3/TRBV12-4|few|TRBJ2-7|TRBD2
TGTGCCAGCCGAGATGGGGGGGAGAGAAAAGAGCAGTACTTC
CASRDGGERKEQYF